This TCR beta chain is from a study of T cell responses to AZD1222 COVID-19 vaccine. This CDR3 is built from 14 residues. V trimming: 1 base; J trimming: 1 base; junction bases outside the gene matches: 0. Germline CDR1 reads LNHNV; CDR2 reads YYDKDF (reference sequence). Concerning this clone itself: Its specificity is unknown.

Regarding the study as a whole: Clonal diversity was possibly underestimated; the donors were predominantly white British and more often female.

Only in-frame clones appear in the TCRdb table, and some are missing; sequencing was by immunoSEQ multiplex PCR. This table has some 88,000 clones, 90% appearing once. The study pooled second doses at about 4 or about 12 weeks. The sequencing used peripheral blood, collected 28 days after the second AZD1222 dose. The chain couples TRBV15 to TRBJ1-1; 7 nucleotides align to TRBD1. The origin of this receptor is an adult who received the AZD1222 COVID-19 vaccine. The DNA of the CDR3 is TGTGCCACCAGCAGAGGACAGGGGAACACTGAAGCTTTCTTT. As protein: CATSRGQGNTEAFF.